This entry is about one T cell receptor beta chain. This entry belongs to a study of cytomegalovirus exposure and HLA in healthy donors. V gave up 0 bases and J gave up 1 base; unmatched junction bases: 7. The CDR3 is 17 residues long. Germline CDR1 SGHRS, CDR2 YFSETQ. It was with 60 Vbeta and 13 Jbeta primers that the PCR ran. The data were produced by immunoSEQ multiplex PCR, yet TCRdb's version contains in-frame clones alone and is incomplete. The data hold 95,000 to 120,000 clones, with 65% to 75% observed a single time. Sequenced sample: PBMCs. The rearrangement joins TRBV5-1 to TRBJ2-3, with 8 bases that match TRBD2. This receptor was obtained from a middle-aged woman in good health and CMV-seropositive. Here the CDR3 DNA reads TGCGCCAGCAGCTTGGGCGTCAGCGGGGGCGGCACAGATACGCAGTATTTT. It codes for CASSLGVSGGGTDTQYF.